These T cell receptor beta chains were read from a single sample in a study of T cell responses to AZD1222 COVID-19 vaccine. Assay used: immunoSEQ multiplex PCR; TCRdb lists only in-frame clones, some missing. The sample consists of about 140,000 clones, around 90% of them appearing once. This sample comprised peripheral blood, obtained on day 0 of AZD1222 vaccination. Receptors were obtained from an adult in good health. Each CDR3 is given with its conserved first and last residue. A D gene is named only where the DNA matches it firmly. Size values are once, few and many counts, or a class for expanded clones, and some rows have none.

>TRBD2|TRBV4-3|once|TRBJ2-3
CASSLRGTRGDTQYF
TGCGCCAGCAGCCTTCGCGGGACTAGGGGCGATACGCAGTATTTT
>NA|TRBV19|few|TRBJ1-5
CASSTRGTRDQPQHF
TGTGCCAGTAGTACCCGCGGGACGAGGGATCAGCCCCAGCATTTT
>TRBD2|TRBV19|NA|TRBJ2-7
CASSTGLALREQYF
TGTGCCAGTAGTACGGGACTAGCACTGAGAGAGCAGTACTTC
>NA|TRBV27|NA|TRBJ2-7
CASSSSGSPTYEQYF
TGTGCCAGCAGTTCCTCGGGGAGTCCAACCTACGAGCAGTACTTC
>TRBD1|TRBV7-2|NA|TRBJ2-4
CASSSGQGAKNIQYF
TGTGCCAGCAGCTCCGGACAGGGGGCCAAAAACATTCAGTACTTC
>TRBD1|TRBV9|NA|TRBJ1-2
CASSVGTANYGYTF
TGTGCCAGCAGCGTTGGGACAGCTAACTATGGCTACACCTTC
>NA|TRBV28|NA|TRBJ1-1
CASRLEGYHLPPMNTEAFF
TGTGCCAGCAGACTCGAGGGGTATCACCTCCCCCCCATGAACACTGAAGCTTTCTTT
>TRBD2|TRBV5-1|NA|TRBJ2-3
CASSPGTSGTDTQYF
TGCGCCAGCAGCCCGGGGACTAGCGGGACAGATACGCAGTATTTT
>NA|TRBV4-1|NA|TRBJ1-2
CASSQVMSTDYGYTF
TGCGCCAGCAGCCAAGTGATGTCTACAGACTATGGCTACACCTTC
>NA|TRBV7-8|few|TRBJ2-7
CASSEDASGTYEQYF
TGTGCCAGCAGCGAAGACGCTTCGGGAACCTACGAGCAGTACTTC
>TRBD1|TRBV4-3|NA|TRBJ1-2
CASSQTTGGGYGYTF
TGCGCCAGCAGCCAGACTACAGGGGGAGGATATGGCTACACCTTC
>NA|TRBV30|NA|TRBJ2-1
CAFNTVNEQFF
TGTGCCTTCAATACCGTCAATGAGCAGTTCTTC
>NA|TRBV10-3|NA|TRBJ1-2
CAISESTGEYGYTF
TGTGCCATCAGTGAGTCGACAGGCGAGTATGGCTACACCTTC
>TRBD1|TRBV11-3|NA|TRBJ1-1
CASSLGPGQGKNTEAFF
TGTGCCAGCAGCTTAGGACCGGGACAGGGAAAGAACACTGAAGCTTTCTTT
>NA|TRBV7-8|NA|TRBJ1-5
CASSFAGGVNQPQHF
TGTGCCAGCAGCTTTGCAGGAGGGGTAAATCAGCCCCAGCATTTT
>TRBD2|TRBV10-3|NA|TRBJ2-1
CAIRMDRLAGNQGVSNEQFF
TGTGCCATCCGCATGGATAGACTAGCGGGTAATCAGGGGGTCTCAAATGAGCAGTTCTTC
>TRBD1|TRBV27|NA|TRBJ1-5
CASSLDRVSNQPQHF
TGTGCCAGCAGTCTGGACAGGGTGAGCAATCAGCCCCAGCATTTT
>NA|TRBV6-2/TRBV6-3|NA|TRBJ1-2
CASSLDKGSNYGYTF
TGTGCCAGCAGTTTGGATAAGGGATCCAACTATGGCTACACCTTC
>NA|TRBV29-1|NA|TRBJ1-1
CSVQTRSLNTEAFF
TGCAGCGTTCAAACCAGGAGCTTGAACACTGAAGCTTTCTTT
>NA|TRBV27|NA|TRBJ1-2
CASSLSGGTHYGYTF
TGTGCCAGCAGTTTATCGGGCGGGACGCACTATGGCTACACCTTC
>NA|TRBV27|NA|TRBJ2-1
CASSLFGIGNEQFF
TGTGCCAGCAGTTTATTCGGTATTGGGAATGAGCAGTTCTTC
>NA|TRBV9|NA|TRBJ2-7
CASSAGVGSIHEQYF
TGTGCCAGCAGCGCTGGGGTCGGGAGTATCCACGAGCAGTACTTC
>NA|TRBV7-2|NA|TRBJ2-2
CASSLDWRRDTGELFF
TGTGCCAGCAGCTTAGACTGGAGGCGGGACACCGGGGAGCTGTTTTTT
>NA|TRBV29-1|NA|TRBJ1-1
CSVPPQGRRRRSTEAFF
TGCAGCGTTCCACCACAGGGAAGGAGACGAAGGAGCACTGAAGCTTTCTTT
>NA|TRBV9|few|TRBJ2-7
CASSGRQNSYEQYF
TGTGCCAGCAGCGGACGACAGAACTCCTACGAGCAGTACTTC
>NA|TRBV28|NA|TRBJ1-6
CASSSAGSSYNSPLHF
TGTGCCAGCAGTAGCGCAGGGAGCTCCTATAATTCACCCCTCCACTTT
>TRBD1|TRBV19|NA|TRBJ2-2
CASSIRGVSGTGVTGELFF
TGTGCCAGTAGTATTAGGGGGGTTTCGGGGACAGGGGTCACCGGGGAGCTGTTTTTT
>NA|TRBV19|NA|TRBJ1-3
CASSSWGIRNTIYF
TGTGCCAGTAGTAGCTGGGGTATTCGAAACACCATATATTTT
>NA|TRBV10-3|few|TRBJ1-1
CATLDSKGEAFF
TGTGCCACCCTGGACTCTAAGGGTGAAGCTTTCTTT
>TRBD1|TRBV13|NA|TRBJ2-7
CASSLGVTGQGGSYEQYF
TGTGCCAGCAGCTTAGGAGTCACGGGACAGGGGGGTTCCTACGAGCAGTACTTC
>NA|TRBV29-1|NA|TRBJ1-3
CSVQKRGSSGNTIYF
TGCAGCGTTCAGAAGCGGGGCAGCTCTGGAAACACCATATATTTT
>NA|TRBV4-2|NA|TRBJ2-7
CASSQSTGPSYEQYF
TGTGCCAGCAGCCAATCCACAGGGCCCTCCTACGAGCAGTACTTC
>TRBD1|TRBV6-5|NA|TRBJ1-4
CASSNGQGGKEKLFF
TGTGCCAGCAGTAACGGACAGGGCGGGAAGGAAAAACTGTTTTTT
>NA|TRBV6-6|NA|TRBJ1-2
CASLEGMGGYTF
TGTGCCAGCTTAGAGGGAATGGGTGGCTACACCTTC
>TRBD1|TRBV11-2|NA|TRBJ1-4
CASSLERGNRGTNEKLFF
TGTGCCAGCAGCTTAGAGAGGGGGAACAGGGGAACTAATGAAAAACTGTTTTTT
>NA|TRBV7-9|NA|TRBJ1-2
CASSPKGAGPRYGYTF
TGTGCCAGCAGCCCAAAGGGTGCAGGTCCGCGATATGGCTACACCTTC
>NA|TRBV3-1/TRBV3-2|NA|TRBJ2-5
CASSQLYQETQYF
TGTGCCAGCAGCCAGTTGTACCAAGAGACCCAGTACTTC
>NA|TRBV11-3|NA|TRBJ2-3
CASSLGDINTDTQYF
TGTGCCAGCAGCTTAGGGGACATTAACACAGATACGCAGTATTTT
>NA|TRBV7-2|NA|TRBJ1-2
CASSFRGGGNYGYTF
TGTGCCAGCAGCTTCCGGGGAGGGGGGAACTATGGCTACACCTTC
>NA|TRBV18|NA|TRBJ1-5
CASSPGWALGNQPQHF
TGTGCCAGCTCACCGGGATGGGCTTTAGGCAATCAGCCCCAGCATTTT
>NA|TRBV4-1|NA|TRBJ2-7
CASSQLLGDSYEQYF
TGCGCCAGCAGCCAACTCCTGGGGGACTCCTACGAGCAGTACTTC
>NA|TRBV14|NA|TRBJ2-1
CASSQDMAASSYNEQFF
TGTGCCAGCAGCCAAGATATGGCCGCTAGCTCCTACAATGAGCAGTTCTTC
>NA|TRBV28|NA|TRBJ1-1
CASSPLREKNTEAFF
TGTGCCAGCAGTCCTTTACGGGAGAAGAACACTGAAGCTTTCTTT
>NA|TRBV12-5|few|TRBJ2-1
CASAPRAGSINEQFF
TGTGCTAGTGCCCCCCGCGCAGGGAGTATCAATGAGCAGTTCTTC
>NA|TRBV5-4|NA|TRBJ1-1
CASSLERYTEAFF
TGTGCCAGCAGCTTGGAAAGGTACACTGAAGCTTTCTTT
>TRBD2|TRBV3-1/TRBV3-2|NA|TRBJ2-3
CASRLAGVIDTQYF
TGTGCCAGCAGACTAGCGGGAGTCATAGATACGCAGTATTTT
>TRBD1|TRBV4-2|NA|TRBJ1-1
CASSQAGQGFRDTEAFF
TGTGCCAGCAGCCAAGCGGGACAGGGTTTTCGCGACACTGAAGCTTTCTTT
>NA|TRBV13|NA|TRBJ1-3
CASSLRGNSGNTIYF
TGTGCCAGCAGCTTACGGGGTAACTCTGGAAACACCATATATTTT
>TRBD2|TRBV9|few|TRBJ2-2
CASSVSGRGVGELFF
TGTGCCAGCAGCGTTAGCGGGAGAGGGGTCGGGGAGCTGTTTTTT
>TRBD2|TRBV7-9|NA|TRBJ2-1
CASSPKPGLADYNEQFF
TGTGCCAGCAGTCCTAAACCGGGACTAGCGGATTACAATGAGCAGTTCTTC
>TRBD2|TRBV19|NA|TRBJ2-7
CASGWASGINEQYF
TGTGCCAGTGGGTGGGCTAGCGGGATCAACGAGCAGTACTTC
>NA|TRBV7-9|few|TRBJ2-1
CASSPQPGKNEQFF
TGTGCCAGCAGCCCTCAACCGGGTAAAAATGAGCAGTTCTTC
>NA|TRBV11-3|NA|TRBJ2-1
CASSLTYNEQFF
TGTGCCAGCAGCCTAACGTACAATGAGCAGTTCTTC
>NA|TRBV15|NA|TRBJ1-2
CATRETANYGYTF
TGTGCCACTCGGGAGACAGCTAACTATGGCTACACCTTC
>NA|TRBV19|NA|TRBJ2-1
CASSPGGIVYVEQFF
TGTGCCAGTAGCCCCGGGGGTATAGTTTACGTTGAGCAGTTCTTC
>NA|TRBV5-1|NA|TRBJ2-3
CASSLDRGGFTDTQYF
TGCGCCAGCAGCTTGGACAGGGGGGGCTTCACAGATACGCAGTATTTT
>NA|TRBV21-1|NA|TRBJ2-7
CASSKKGPTSGVPYEQYF
TGTGCCAGCAGCAAAAAGGGACCGACTAGCGGGGTCCCCTACGAGCAGTACTTC
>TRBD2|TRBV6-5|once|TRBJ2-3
CASSWAGGADTQYF
TGTGCCAGCAGTTGGGCGGGAGGGGCAGATACGCAGTATTTT